This is a list of T cell receptor beta chains from one sample in a study of shared clonotypes between healthy human individuals. The repertoire was sequenced with immunoSEQ multiplex PCR; TCRdb's copy has only in-frame clones and lacks some. The table includes about 1.1 million clones, 78% detected once. Sequencing input: memory CD4+ T cells from PBMCs. These receptors came from a man aged 18 to 29 in good health. Some clones in this sample may be carry-over from other donors' samples. The CDR3 runs from the conserved cysteine through the conserved F or W. The order of the fields is V gene, clone size, D gene, J gene, CDR3 protein, CDR3 DNA. The D gene is left open where the match is weak. For some rows the clone size is stated as once, few or many, or as a class when expanded; others skip it.

>TRBV5-1|.|.|TRBJ2-7
CASSFGGSSYEQYF
TGCGCCAGCAGCTTCGGAGGGAGCTCCTACGAGCAGTACTTC
>TRBV4-1|.|TRBD2|TRBJ2-1
CASSHEGLAGDNEQFF
TGCGCCAGCAGCCACGAAGGACTAGCGGGAGACAATGAGCAGTTCTTC
>TRBV27|.|TRBD2|TRBJ2-7
CASSFGIAGPYEQYF
TGTGCCAGCAGTTTTGGGATAGCGGGCCCCTACGAGCAGTACTTC
>TRBV28|.|TRBD1|TRBJ2-7
CASSPGTGPLGEQYF
TGTGCCAGCAGTCCAGGGACAGGGCCCCTGGGGGAGCAGTACTTC
>TRBV6-5|.|.|TRBJ2-3
CASSYSLTADTQYF
TGTGCCAGCAGTTACTCCTTGACAGCAGATACGCAGTATTTT
>TRBV19|.|.|TRBJ1-5
CASSIVTAYSNQPQHF
TGTGCCAGTAGTATTGTGACAGCTTATAGCAATCAGCCCCAGCATTTT
>TRBV2|.|.|TRBJ1-1
CASIRDIPSMNTEAFF
TGTGCCAGCATTCGGGACATACCGTCCATGAACACTGAAGCTTTCTTT
>TRBV20-1|.|TRBD2|TRBJ2-3
CSAAREGTQYF
TGCAGTGCCGCACGGGAGGGTACGCAGTATTTT
>TRBV6-1|once|.|TRBJ2-7
CASSPGHVSYEQYF
TGTGCCAGCAGCCCGGGACACGTATCCTACGAGCAGTACTTC
>TRBV28|.|.|TRBJ1-5
CASIMGYNQPQHF
TGTGCCAGCATCATGGGGTACAATCAGCCCCAGCATTTT
>TRBV7-3|.|TRBD2|TRBJ2-1
CASSPGLAGGIYEQFF
TGTGCCAGCAGCCCCGGACTAGCGGGAGGTATATATGAGCAGTTCTTC
>TRBV9|many|.|TRBJ2-1
CASSPSGYQYNEQFF
TGTGCCAGCAGCCCCTCGGGATATCAATACAATGAGCAGTTCTTC
>TRBV6-5|few|TRBD1|TRBJ1-2
CASSGDRGYGYTF
TGTGCCAGCAGCGGGGACAGGGGTTACGGCTACACCTTC
>TRBV27|.|.|TRBJ1-2
CASSFWGRKNYGYTF
TGTGCCAGCAGTTTTTGGGGCAGGAAAAACTATGGCTACACCTTC
>TRBV11-2|.|.|TRBJ2-3
CASSLVRAADTQYF
TGTGCCAGCAGCTTAGTCCGGGCCGCAGATACGCAGTATTTT
>TRBV7-2|once|.|TRBJ2-7
CASSPHSYEQYF
TGTGCCAGCAGCCCCCACTCCTACGAGCAGTACTTC
>TRBV15|.|.|TRBJ1-3
CATSREAPGSGNTIYF
TGTGCCACCAGCAGAGAGGCTCCGGGCTCTGGAAACACCATATATTTT
>TRBV15|.|TRBD1|TRBJ2-7
CATSRDVWGQGKQYF
TGTGCCACCAGCAGAGATGTGTGGGGACAGGGGAAACAGTACTTC
>TRBV7-2|once|.|TRBJ2-1
CASSYRQGHYNEQFF
TGTGCCAGCAGCTATCGGCAGGGCCACTACAATGAGCAGTTCTTC
>TRBV4-1|.|TRBD1|TRBJ2-6
CASSQGQGSGANVLTF
TGCGCCAGCAGCCAAGGACAGGGCTCTGGGGCCAACGTCCTGACTTTC
>TRBV6-1|.|.|TRBJ2-5
CALKPLEWWAETQYF
TGTGCCCTAAAGCCTCTGGAGTGGTGGGCAGAGACCCAGTACTTC
>TRBV5-1|.|.|TRBJ2-1
CASSLATYNEQFF
TGCGCCAGCAGCTTGGCAACATACAATGAGCAGTTCTTC
>TRBV7-2|.|.|TRBJ1-1
CASSPLPQSNTEAFF
TGTGCCAGCAGCCCCCTCCCTCAGAGCAACACTGAAGCTTTCTTT
>TRBV28|.|.|TRBJ1-1
CASTGSRNTEAFF
TGTGCCAGCACCGGGTCAAGGAACACTGAAGCTTTCTTT
>TRBV7-3|.|.|TRBJ2-1
CASSLDPGVQGEQFF
TGTGCCAGCAGCTTAGATCCCGGGGTCCAAGGGGAGCAGTTCTTC
>TRBV11-2|.|.|TRBJ1-2
CASSLSPGDGYTF
TGTGCCAGCAGCTTATCCCCTGGGGATGGCTACACCTTC
>TRBV28|.|TRBD2|TRBJ2-7
CASTPAGGFSEQYF
TGTGCCAGCACTCCCGCGGGGGGCTTTTCGGAGCAGTACTTC
>TRBV19|.|TRBD1|TRBJ1-2
CATPSDRAGYGYTF
TGTGCCACTCCGAGTGACAGGGCGGGCTATGGCTACACCTTC
>TRBV9|.|TRBD2|TRBJ2-7
CASSVVISVLGLASSSYEQYF
TGTGCCAGCAGCGTAGTTATAAGTGTACTGGGACTAGCGTCCTCCTCCTACGAGCAGTACTTC
>TRBV5-3|.|.|TRBJ2-5
CARSFGPVSKETQYF
TGTGCCAGAAGCTTCGGACCGGTATCAAAAGAGACCCAGTACTTC
>TRBV7-8|.|TRBD1|TRBJ2-1
CASGDRGRSYNEQFF
TGTGCCAGTGGGGACAGGGGGCGTTCTTACAATGAGCAGTTCTTC
>TRBV5-1|.|.|TRBJ2-2
CASSMTATNTGELFF
TGCGCCAGCAGCATGACGGCCACGAACACCGGGGAGCTGTTTTTT
>TRBV2|.|.|TRBJ2-3
CASSQGGVTDTQYF
TGTGCCAGCAGTCAGGGGGGGGTCACAGATACGCAGTATTTT
>TRBV7-2|.|TRBD1|TRBJ2-7
CASSSRQGTTYEQYF
TGTGCCAGCAGCTCCAGACAGGGTACTACCTACGAGCAGTACTTC
>TRBV9|.|.|TRBJ1-3
CASSPRDVGNTIYF
TGTGCCAGCAGCCCTCGGGACGTCGGCAACACCATATATTTT
>TRBV5-1|.|TRBD1|TRBJ2-7
CASSLALDRGHEQYF
TGCGCCAGCAGCTTGGCCTTGGACAGGGGTCACGAGCAGTACTTC
>TRBV6-6|.|.|TRBJ2-7
CASSYISQGYEQYF
TGTGCCAGCAGTTACATCTCTCAGGGCTACGAGCAGTACTTC
>TRBV7-9|.|.|TRBJ2-1
CASSLKGGNEQFF
TGTGCCAGCAGCTTAAAGGGGGGCAATGAGCAGTTCTTC
>TRBV19|.|.|TRBJ2-2
CASARQFTGELFF
TGTGCCAGTGCGAGACAGTTCACCGGGGAGCTGTTTTTT
>TRBV10-3|.|TRBD2|TRBJ2-3
CAISDLRTSGTDTQYF
TGTGCCATCAGTGACCTAAGGACTAGCGGCACAGATACGCAGTATTTT